The subject of this entry is one TCR beta chain. With V trimmed by 2 bases and J by 4 bases, 3 bases remained unmatched. The CDR3 sequence is 15 residues long. Germline-derived CDR1 and CDR2 are SGDLS and YYNGEE. PCR was run on genomic DNA. Multiplex PCR with 30 forward and 13 reverse primers amplified the TCR beta CDR3. MiXCR, run by TCRdb on the multiplex PCR reads, gives a single entry per CDR3 protein. The table shows 250,000 or so distinct CDR3 sequences, with approximately 50% occurring only once. The source of the sample is a study of type 1 and type 2 diabetes patients. The sequence derives from a man aged 18 to 30 with type 2 diabetes. The J gene is TRBJ2-1, the V gene TRBV9; 10 nucleotides match TRBD2. Sample: peripheral blood mononuclear cells (PBMCs). The CDR3 here is CASSVTSGPYNEQFF. The CDR3 DNA reads TGTGCCAGCAGCGTGACTAGCGGGCCATACAATGAGCAGTTCTTC.